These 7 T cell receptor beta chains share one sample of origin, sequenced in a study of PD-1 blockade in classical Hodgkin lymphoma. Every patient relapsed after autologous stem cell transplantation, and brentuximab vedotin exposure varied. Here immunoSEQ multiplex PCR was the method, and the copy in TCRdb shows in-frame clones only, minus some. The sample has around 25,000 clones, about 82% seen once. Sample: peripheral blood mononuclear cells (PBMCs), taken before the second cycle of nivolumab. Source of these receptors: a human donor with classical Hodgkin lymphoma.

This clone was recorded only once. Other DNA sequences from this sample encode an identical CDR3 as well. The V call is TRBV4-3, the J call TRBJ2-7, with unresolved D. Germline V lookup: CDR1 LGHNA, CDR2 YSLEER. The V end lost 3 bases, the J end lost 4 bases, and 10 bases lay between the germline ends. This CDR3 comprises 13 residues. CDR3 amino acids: CASSQALGYEQYF. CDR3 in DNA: TGCGCCAGCAGCCAGGCCCTAGGTTACGAGCAGTACTTC.

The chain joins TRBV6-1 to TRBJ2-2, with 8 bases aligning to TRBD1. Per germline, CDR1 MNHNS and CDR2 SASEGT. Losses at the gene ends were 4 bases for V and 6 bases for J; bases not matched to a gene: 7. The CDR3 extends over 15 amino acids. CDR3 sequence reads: CASSGEAGGPGELFF. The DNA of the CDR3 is TGTGCCAGCAGTGGAGAGGCAGGGGGCCCCGGGGAGCTGTTTTTT.

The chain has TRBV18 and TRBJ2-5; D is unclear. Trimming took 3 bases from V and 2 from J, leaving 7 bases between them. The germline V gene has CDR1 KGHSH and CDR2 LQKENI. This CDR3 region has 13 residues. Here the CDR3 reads CASSPDAQETQYF. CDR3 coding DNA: TGTGCCAGCTCACCGGATGCACAAGAGACCCAGTACTTC.

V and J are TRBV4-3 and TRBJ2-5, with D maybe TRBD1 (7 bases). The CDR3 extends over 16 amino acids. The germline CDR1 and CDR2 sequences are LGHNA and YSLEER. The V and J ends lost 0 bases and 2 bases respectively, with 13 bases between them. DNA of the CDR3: TGCGCCAGCAGCCAAGATTTACAGGGGACTCAAGAGACCCAGTACTTC. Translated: CASSQDLQGTQETQYF.

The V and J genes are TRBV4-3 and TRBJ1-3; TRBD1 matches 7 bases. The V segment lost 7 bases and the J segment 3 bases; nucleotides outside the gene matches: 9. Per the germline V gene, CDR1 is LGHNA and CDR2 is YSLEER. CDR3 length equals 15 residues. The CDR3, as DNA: TGCGCCAGCACAGAAAGGGGGCGTCGTGGAAACACCATATATTTT. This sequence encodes CASTERGRRGNTIYF.

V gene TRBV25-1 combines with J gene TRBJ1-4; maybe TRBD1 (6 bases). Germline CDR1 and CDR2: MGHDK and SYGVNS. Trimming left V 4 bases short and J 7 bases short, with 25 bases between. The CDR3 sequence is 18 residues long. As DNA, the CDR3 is TGTGCCAGCAGTGGGCCCGGCCGGGGGGCGGATGTACGTGAAAAACTGTTTTTT. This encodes CASSGPGRGADVREKLFF.

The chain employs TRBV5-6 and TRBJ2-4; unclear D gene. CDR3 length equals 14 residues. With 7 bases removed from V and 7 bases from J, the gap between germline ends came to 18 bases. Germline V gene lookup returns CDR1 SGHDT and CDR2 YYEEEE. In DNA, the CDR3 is TGTGCCAGCTCTCTAGGCCGGTTAGGCAACATTCAGTACTTC. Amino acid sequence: CASSLGRLGNIQYF.